This T cell receptor beta chain was profiled in a study of identical twins. Trimming pared 4 bases from V and 1 base from J, leaving 13 bases between. This CDR3 comprises 15 residues. One entry per CDR3 protein, called by TCRdb with MiXCR from the 5' RACE reads. The sample lists 500,000 to 600,000 distinct CDR3 sequences, less than 25% seen once, with roughly 0.9% in the top ten. The sample was also reused in another study, on T cells expressing NK-cell markers. That source reports: Restricting sorting to alpha-beta TCR T cells was achieved in several experiments by an anti-gamma-delta TCR antibody. Dominant NKG2C+ clonotypes in about six donors made up about 1.0-7.0% of CD8+ T cells. Whether expanded NKG2C+ T cell clones recognized HCMV stayed uncertain.

The TCR originated in a woman between 18 and 29 years old in good health. The chain is built from TRBV12-3 or TRBV12-4 and TRBJ1-1; D is unclear. Input material: CD4+ T cells sorted from blood. The DNA for the CDR3 is TGTGCCAGCAGTTCTTCTCGAACACAGAACACTGAAGCTTTCTTT. Amino acid sequence: CASSSSRTQNTEAFF.